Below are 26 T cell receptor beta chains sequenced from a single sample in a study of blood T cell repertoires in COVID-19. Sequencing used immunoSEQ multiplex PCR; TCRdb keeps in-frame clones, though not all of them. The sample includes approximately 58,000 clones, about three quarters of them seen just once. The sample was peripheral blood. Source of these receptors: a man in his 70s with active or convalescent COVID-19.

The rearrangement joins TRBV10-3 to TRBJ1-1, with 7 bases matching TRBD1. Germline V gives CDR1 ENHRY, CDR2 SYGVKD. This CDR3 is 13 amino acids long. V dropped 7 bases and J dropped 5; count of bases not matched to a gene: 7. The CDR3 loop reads CAIKGAGNTEAFF. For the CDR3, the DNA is TGTGCCATCAAGGGGGCGGGGAATACTGAAGCTTTCTTT.

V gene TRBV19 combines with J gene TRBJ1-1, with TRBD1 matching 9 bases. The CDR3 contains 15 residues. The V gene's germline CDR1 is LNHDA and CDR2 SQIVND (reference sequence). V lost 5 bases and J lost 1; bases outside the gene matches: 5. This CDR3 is CASSFPDRGNTEAFF. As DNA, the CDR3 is TGTGCCAGTAGTTTCCCGGACAGGGGGAACACTGAAGCTTTCTTT.

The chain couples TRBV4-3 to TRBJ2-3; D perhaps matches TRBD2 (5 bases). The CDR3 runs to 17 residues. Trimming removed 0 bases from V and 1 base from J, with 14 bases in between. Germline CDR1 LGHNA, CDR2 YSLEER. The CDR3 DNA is TGCGCCAGCAGCCAAGATCTGTCTCACGGGGGCACAGATACGCAGTATTTT. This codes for CASSQDLSHGGTDTQYF.

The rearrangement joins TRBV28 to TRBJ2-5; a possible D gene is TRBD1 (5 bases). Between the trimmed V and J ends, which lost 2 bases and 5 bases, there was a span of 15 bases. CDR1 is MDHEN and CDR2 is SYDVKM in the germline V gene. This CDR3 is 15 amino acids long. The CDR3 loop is CASSLQTDIGETQYF. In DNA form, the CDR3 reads TGTGCCAGCAGTTTACAGACAGATATTGGGGAGACCCAGTACTTC.

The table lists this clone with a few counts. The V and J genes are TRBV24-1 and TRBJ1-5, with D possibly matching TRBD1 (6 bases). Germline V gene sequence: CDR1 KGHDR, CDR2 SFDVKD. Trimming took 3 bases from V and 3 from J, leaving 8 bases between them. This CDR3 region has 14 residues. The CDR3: CATSDGQPNQPQHF. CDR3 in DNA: TGTGCCACCAGTGATGGACAGCCCAATCAGCCCCAGCATTTT.

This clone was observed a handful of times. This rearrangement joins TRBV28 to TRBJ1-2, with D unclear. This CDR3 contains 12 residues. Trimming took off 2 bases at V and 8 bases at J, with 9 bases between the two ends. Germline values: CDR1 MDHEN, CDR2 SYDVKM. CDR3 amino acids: CASSLGGFGYTF. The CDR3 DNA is TGTGCCAGCAGTTTAGGAGGGTTCGGCTACACCTTC.

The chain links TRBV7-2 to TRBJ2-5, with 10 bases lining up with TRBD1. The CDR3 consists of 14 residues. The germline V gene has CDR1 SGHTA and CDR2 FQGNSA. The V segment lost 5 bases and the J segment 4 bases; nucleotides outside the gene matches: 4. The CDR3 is CASSPGQGGETQYF. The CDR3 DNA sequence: TGTGCCAGCAGCCCCGGACAGGGGGGAGAGACCCAGTACTTC.

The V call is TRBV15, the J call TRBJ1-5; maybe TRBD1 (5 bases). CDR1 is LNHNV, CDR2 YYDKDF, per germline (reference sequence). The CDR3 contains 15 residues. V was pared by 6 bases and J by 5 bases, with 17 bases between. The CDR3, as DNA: TGTGCCACCAGTAAAGGAGGGACGCTTGATCAGCCCCAGCATTTT. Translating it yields CATSKGGTLDQPQHF.

CDR3 sequence (DNA): TGTGCCAGCAGTTACTCACCTCTCCGGGGCACTGAAGCTTTCTTT. The encoded protein is CASSYSPLRGTEAFF. The chain couples TRBV6-2 or TRBV6-3 to TRBJ1-1; no firm D call. This CDR3 spans 15 amino acids. Germline V CDR1 and CDR2: MNHEY, SVGEGT. The V end lost 0 bases, the J end lost 4 bases, and 12 bases lay between the germline ends.

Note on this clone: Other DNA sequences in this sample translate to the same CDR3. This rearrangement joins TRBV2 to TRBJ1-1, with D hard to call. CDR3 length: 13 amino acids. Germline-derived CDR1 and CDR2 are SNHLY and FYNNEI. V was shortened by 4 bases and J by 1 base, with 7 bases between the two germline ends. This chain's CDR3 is CASSVEKNTEAFF. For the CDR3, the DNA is TGTGCCAGCAGTGTAGAAAAGAACACTGAAGCTTTCTTT.

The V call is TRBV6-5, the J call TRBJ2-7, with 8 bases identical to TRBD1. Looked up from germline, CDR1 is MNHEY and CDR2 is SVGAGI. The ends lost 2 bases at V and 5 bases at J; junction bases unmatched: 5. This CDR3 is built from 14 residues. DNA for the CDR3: TGTGCCAGCAGTTACCGGACAGGGCGGGACGAGCAGTACTTC. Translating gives CASSYRTGRDEQYF.

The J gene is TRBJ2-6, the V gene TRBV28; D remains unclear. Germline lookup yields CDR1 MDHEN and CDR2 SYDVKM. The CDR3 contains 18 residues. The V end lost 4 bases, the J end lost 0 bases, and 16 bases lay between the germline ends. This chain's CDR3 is CASSSPSTSSSGANVLTF. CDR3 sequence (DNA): TGTGCCAGCAGTTCTCCGTCCACTTCTAGCTCTGGGGCCAACGTCCTGACTTTC. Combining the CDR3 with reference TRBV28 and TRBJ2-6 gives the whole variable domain DVKVTQSSRYLVKRTGEKVFLECVQDMDHENMFWYRQDPGLGLRLIYFSYDVKMKEKGDIPEGYSVSREKKERFSLILESASTNQTSMYLCASSSPSTSSSGANVLTFGAGSRLTVL.

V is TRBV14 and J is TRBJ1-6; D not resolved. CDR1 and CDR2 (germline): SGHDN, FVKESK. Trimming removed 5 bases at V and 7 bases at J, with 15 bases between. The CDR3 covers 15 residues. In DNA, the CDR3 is TGTGCCAGCAGCAATAGACGAACAGCAAATTCACCCCTCCACTTT. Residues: CASSNRRTANSPLHF.

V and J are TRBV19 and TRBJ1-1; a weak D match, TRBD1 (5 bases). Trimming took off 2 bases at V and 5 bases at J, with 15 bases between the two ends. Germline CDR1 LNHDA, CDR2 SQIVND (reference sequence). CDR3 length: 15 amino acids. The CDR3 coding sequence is TGTGCCAGTAGTATATACGGGGGACTGGGGACTGAAGCTTTCTTT. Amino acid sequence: CASSIYGGLGTEAFF.

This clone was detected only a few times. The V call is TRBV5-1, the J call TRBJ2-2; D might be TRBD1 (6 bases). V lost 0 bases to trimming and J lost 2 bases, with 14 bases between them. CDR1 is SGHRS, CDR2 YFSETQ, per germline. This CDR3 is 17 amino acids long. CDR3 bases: TGCGCCAGCAGCTTGGATCAGGGGCAGGGTAACACCGGGGAGCTGTTTTTT. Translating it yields CASSLDQGQGNTGELFF.

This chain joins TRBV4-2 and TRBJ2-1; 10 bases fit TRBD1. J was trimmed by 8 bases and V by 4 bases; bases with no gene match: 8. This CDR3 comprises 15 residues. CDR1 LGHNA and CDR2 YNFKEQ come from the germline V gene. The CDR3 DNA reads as TGTGCCAGCAGCCCGTCGGACAGGGGGGCCCATGAGCAGTTCTTC. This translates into CASSPSDRGAHEQFF.

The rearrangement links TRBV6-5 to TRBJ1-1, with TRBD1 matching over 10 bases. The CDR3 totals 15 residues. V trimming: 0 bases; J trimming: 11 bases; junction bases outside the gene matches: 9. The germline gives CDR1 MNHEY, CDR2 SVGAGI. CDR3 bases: TGTGCCAGCAGTTACTCGACAGGGGGCGGAATCTCGGCTTTCTTT. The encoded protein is CASSYSTGGGISAFF.

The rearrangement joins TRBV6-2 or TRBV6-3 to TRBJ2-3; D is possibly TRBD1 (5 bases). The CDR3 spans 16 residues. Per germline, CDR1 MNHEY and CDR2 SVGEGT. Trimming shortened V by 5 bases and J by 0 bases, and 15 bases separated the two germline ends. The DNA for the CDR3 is TGTGCCAGCAGTGCTATCAGGGATACTAGCACAGATACGCAGTATTTT. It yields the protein CASSAIRDTSTDTQYF.

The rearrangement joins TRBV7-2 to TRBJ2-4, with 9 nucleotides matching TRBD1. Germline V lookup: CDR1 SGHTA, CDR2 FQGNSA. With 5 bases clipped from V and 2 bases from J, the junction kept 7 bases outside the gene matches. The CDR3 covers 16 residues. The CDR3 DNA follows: TGTGCCAGCAGCCAACGGACAGGGGTGTCCAAAAACATTCAGTACTTC. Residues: CASSQRTGVSKNIQYF.

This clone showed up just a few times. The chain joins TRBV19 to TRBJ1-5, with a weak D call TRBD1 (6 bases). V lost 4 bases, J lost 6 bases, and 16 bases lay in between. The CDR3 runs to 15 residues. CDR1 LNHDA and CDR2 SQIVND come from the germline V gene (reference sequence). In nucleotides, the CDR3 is TGTGCCAGTAGTACACCACAGGGTGGAAGTCAGCCCCAGCATTTT. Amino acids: CASSTPQGGSQPQHF.

The CDR3 protein is CASSQDRVAYGYTF. For the CDR3, the DNA is TGTGCCAGCAGCCAAGACAGGGTGGCCTATGGCTACACCTTC. This rearrangement joins TRBV4-2 to TRBJ1-2, with a weak D call TRBD1 (5 bases). The V and J ends lost 0 bases and 4 bases respectively, with 9 bases between them. Germline CDR1 reads LGHNA; CDR2 reads YNFKEQ. The CDR3 spans 14 residues.

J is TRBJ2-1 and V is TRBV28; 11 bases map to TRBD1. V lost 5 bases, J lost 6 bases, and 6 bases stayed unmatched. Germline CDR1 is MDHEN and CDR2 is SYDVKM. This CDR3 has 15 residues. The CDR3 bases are TGTGCCAGCAGTCCTTGGGGGACAGGGGGCAATGAGCAGTTCTTC. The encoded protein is CASSPWGTGGNEQFF.

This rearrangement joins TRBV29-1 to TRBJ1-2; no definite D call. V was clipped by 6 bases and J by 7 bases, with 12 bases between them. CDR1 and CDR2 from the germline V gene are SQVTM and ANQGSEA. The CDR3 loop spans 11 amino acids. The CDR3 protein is CSVASVSGYTF. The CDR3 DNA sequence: TGCAGCGTCGCTTCGGTCTCTGGCTACACCTTC.

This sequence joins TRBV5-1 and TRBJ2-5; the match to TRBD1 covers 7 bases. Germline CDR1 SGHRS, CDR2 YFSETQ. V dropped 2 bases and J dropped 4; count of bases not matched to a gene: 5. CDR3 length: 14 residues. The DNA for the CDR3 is TGCGCCAGCAGCTTCGACAGGGAGTTAGAGACCCAGTACTTC. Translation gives CASSFDRELETQYF.

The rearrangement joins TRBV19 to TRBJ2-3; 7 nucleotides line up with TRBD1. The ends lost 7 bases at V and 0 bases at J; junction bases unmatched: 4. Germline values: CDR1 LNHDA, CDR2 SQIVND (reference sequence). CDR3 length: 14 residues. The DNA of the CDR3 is TGTGCCAGTATTCACAGGGGTAGCACAGATACGCAGTATTTT. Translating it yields CASIHRGSTDTQYF.

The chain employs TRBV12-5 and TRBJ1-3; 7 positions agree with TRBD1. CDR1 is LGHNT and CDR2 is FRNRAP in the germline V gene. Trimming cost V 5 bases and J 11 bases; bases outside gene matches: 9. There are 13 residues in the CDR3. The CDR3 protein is CASGTETGTAIYF. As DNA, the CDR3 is TGTGCTAGTGGTACGGAAACAGGGACAGCCATATATTTT.